This T cell receptor (beta chain) was profiled in a study of radiation and T cells in renal cell carcinoma. General study results and limits: Sampling covered only approximately 1 g of each tumor. Irradiated tumors had higher TCR clonality than control tumors. From baseline, blood top tumor clonotypes peaked at 2 weeks post-radiation.

Noted treatment: 15 Gy SBRT to primary tumor, nephrectomy 4 weeks later. Profiling relied on immunoSEQ multiplex PCR, and the TCRdb table lists in-frame clones only, not all of them. Of about 9,300 clones listed, around 63% are singletons. As concerns this clone: Its cognate antigen is unknown.

V lost 0 bases, J lost 3 bases, and 14 bases lay in between. This CDR3 comprises 17 residues. Germline CDR1 SGHAT, CDR2 FQNNGV. The material was tumor tissue, obtained from a patient whose treatment included radiotherapy and nephrectomy. This TCR was sampled from a woman aged 50 to 65 with renal cell carcinoma. The rearrangement links TRBV11-2 to TRBJ1-4, with unresolved D. This chain's CDR3 is CASSLDDVRYSNEKLFF. Here the CDR3 DNA reads TGTGCCAGCAGCTTAGATGATGTTAGGTACTCTAATGAAAAACTGTTTTTT.